This T cell receptor (beta chain) was sequenced during a study of shared clonotypes between healthy human individuals. This CDR3 spans 14 amino acids. V lost 3 bases and J lost 0, with 7 bases in between. In germline, CDR1 is LGHNA, CDR2 YSLEER. This table comes from immunoSEQ multiplex PCR, and its TCRdb copy is limited to in-frame clones, with some not included. The data hold over a million clones, with roughly 96% observed a single time. The clonotype was recovered from a man aged 25-45 years in good health. Sequencing was done on a sample of naive CD4+ T cells sorted from blood. Subset defined: CD45RA+ positively selected. V usage is TRBV4-3 and J usage is TRBJ2-3; a possible D gene is TRBD2 (5 bases). The CDR3 reads CASSHRGSTDTQYF. The CDR3 DNA reads TGCGCCAGCAGCCACCGCGGGAGCACAGATACGCAGTATTTT.